The clone carrying this T cell receptor beta chain is labeled as medium-sized. Its antigen is currently unknown. This specimen comes from a study of spatial heterogeneity in lung cancer. Findings and limits, study-wide: Tumoral mutation counts were tracked by counts of expanded intratumoral alpha and beta TCRs.

Single TCR cDNA molecules each had their own unique molecular identifier. TCRdb independently ran MiXCR on the 5' RACE reads; one entry per CDR3 protein. The sample yields some 10,000 distinct CDR3 sequences, about 6.3% seen once. Regarding time point: sample taken at primary tumor resection. Donation came from about 72 patients with untreated early-stage non-small cell lung cancer. Sequencing of whole RNA from tumor, nontumor lung or frozen PBMC involved no sorting. Germline CDR1 MDHEN, CDR2 SYDVKM. Trimming took off 6 bases at V and 2 bases at J, with 11 bases between the two ends. The CDR3 loop spans 13 amino acids.

J is TRBJ2-7 and V is TRBV28, with a weak D call TRBD2 (6 bases). Sequenced here: lung tumor tissue, sampled at surgery. This sequence was found in a male donor with early-stage non-small cell lung cancer. The chain's CDR3 is CASRGTVTYEQYF. The CDR3, as DNA: TGTGCCAGCAGGGGGACTGTTACCTACGAGCAGTACTTC.